This T cell receptor (beta chain) was sequenced during a study of blood T cell repertoires in COVID-19 (TCRdb year 2020). Study-level background: Samples covering the acute and convalescent phases of COVID-19 were provided by collaborators in the United States, Italy and Spain. The material from the prospective study consisted of cDNA or gDNA derived from T cells, B-cell-depleted T cells, or PBMCs. Deeply sampled blood TCRbeta repertoires from subjects exposed to, actively infected with, or recovered from COVID-19 were included in the dataset. The repertoires were released in a freely available public database meant as a resource for research on the immune response to SARS-CoV-2. Samples were obtained from the ongoing ImmuneRACE study (first 160 participants) and from about 1,300 subjects provided by 6 global collaborators. The sample metadata nearly always contained a de-identified subject ID, COVID-19 status, age in years and sex. HLA class I and class II types, where available, came from metadata supplied by the sample provider rather than from assay-based typing.

Taken from the germline V gene (reference sequence), the CDR1 and CDR2 loops are MNHNY and SVGAGI. V is clipped by 0 bases and J by 2 bases, and the sequence between their germline boundaries is 5 bases long. The CDR3, cysteine through phenylalanine, is 14 amino acids long. Here the CDR3 DNA is all that survives: 42 bases in frame from base 1. Results and caveats for the whole study, not just this receptor: The quantity of clinical and demographic metadata differed by source and by participant and was supplied without curation.

The immunoSEQ Assay, a bias-controlled multiplex PCR, was used to amplify TCRbeta CDR3 regions from genomic DNA. Processing in the source paper ran as follows. The number of nucleated cells in each sample was estimated from the amplification of reference gene primers within the assay. To quantify the absolute abundance of each unique TCRbeta CDR3 rearrangement, sequence reads were collapsed and filtered. For each sample, productive Simpson clonality was calculated by taking the square root of Simpson's diversity index across productive rearrangements. TCRdb holds this immuneACCESS table with in-frame rearrangements only. Some clones are missing; in checked studies, unresolved V genes explain under half, and the rest has no known cause. V, J and clone size are taken as reported in that table, and D and trimming were inferred from the DNA itself. The sample includes approximately 200,000 clones, with 70% to 80% observed a single time. The top ten hold roughly 5.7% of the sample.

At one collaborating source in Seattle, patients were enrolled during active infection and were followed longitudinally through the course of disease. The collaborating institutions used their own protocols to collect whole blood in K2EDTA tubes. For TCRbeta analysis, collaborators shipped samples as frozen whole blood, isolated PBMCs, or DNA extracted from either of those sample types. The table lists this clone with a count of one. This receptor's antigen is unknown. Within one base of it there is no much larger clone, and no base qualities were kept. Other DNA sequences from this sample encode an identical CDR3 as well.

This chain joins TRBV6-6 to TRBJ1-5, with the D gene not confidently named. Sequencing was done on a sample of peripheral blood. The TCR originated in a woman in her thirties or forties with COVID-19, enrolled during active disease. DNA sequence: TGTGCCAGCAGTTACTCGAGAGGCAATCAGCCCCAGCATTTT. Translated, it gives CASSYSRGNQPQHF.